The 30 T cell receptor beta chains presented below share a single source sample, sequenced in a study of blood T cells in healthy people across ages. Then a second PCR, running roughly 7 to 11 cycles, was carried out with a sample-barcoded 5' primer and a J-beta primer mix. MiXCR, run by TCRdb on the 5' RACE reads, gives a single entry per CDR3 protein. The sample consists of 630,000 or so distinct CDR3 sequences, around 32% of them appearing once. The source material was blood. The receptors come from a woman aged 80 or older in good health.

Details on this clonotype: With a much larger clone just one base away, this may be a read error. The genes are TRBV6-5 and TRBJ1-2, with a tentative D call TRBD1 (5 bases). Trimming cost V 11 bases and J 8 bases, with 15 bases left between them. CDR3 length: 11 amino acids. The germline CDR1 and CDR2 sequences are MNHEY and SVGAGI. In nucleotides, the CDR3 is TGTGCCGGCGGTGGGGACGGGGGCTACACCTTC. Its protein product is CAGGGDGGYTF.

This clonotype was seen once. Given a much more abundant clone one base away, this may be a read error. J is TRBJ2-5 and V is TRBV30; no reliable D call. Germline V lookup: CDR1 GTSNPN, CDR2 SVGIG (reference sequence). The CDR3 extends over 13 amino acids. Trimming pared 4 bases from V and 11 bases from J, leaving 20 bases between. CDR3: CAWMAGAYNEQYF. In DNA form, the CDR3 reads TGTGCCTGGATGGCAGGTGCCTACAATGAGCAGTACTTC.

This clonotype was found many times. This chain links TRBV7-2 with TRBJ1-5; D is unclear. Between the trimmed V and J ends, which lost 5 bases and 3 bases, there was a span of 17 bases. Germline-derived CDR1 and CDR2 are SGHTA and FQGNSA. The CDR3 contains 16 residues. The CDR3 DNA reads as TGTGCCAGCAGCCCCCCTCCCGGACGGATCAATCAGCCCCAGCATTTT. Translation gives CASSPPPGRINQPQHF.

This chain uses TRBV7-3 with TRBJ2-7; no definite D call. Per germline, CDR1 SGHTA and CDR2 FQGTGA. This CDR3 is 14 amino acids long. The V and J ends lost 1 base and 0 bases respectively, with 7 bases between them. The CDR3 DNA is TGTGCCAGCAGCTTAAAGCCAGACTCCTACGAGCAGTACTTC. Translating gives CASSLKPDSYEQYF.

This clonotype was detected only a few times. V and J are TRBV6-5 and TRBJ1-6; D perhaps matches TRBD1 (5 bases). V was trimmed by 2 bases and J by 9 bases, leaving 8 bases between them. Germline V gene lookup returns CDR1 MNHEY and CDR2 SVGAGI. The CDR3 length is 13 residues. CDR3 protein: CASSYHQGSPLHF. DNA for the CDR3: TGTGCCAGCAGTTACCATCAGGGTTCACCCCTCCACTTT.

This clonotype was recorded a few times. A much bigger clone sits one base away, suggesting this may be a read error. The chain carries TRBV7-9 and TRBJ2-7; TRBD2 matches at 8 bases. The CDR3 sequence is 15 residues long. CDR1 SEHNR and CDR2 FQNEAQ come from the germline V gene (reference sequence). With V trimmed by 5 bases and J by 7 bases, 13 bases remained unmatched. The CDR3 loop reads CASSPSRGGYNEQYF. The CDR3 DNA sequence: TGTGCCAGCAGCCCGAGCCGGGGGGGTTACAATGAGCAGTACTTC. Based on the CDR3 plus reference TRBV7-9 and TRBJ2-7, the full variable domain is DTGVSQNPRHKITKRGQNVTFRCDPISEHNRLYWYRQTLGQGPEFLTYFQNEAQLEKSRLLSDRFSAERPKGSFSTLEIQRTEQGDSAMYLCASSPSRGGYNEQYFGPGTRLTVT.

A remark on this clonotype: Being one base from a much bigger clone, this may be a read error. V is TRBV9 and J is TRBJ1-6, with 10 bases aligning to TRBD1. Per the germline V gene, CDR1 is SGDLS and CDR2 is YYNGEE. This CDR3 region has 16 residues. The CDR3 spells CASSPGTGATYGPPHF. The DNA of the CDR3 is TGTGCCAGCAGCCCCGGGACAGGGGCTACGTATGGACCCCCCCACTTT.

On this clonotype itself: It may be a read error: a sequence one base away is much more abundant. V gene TRBV6-1 combines with J gene TRBJ1-6; D unresolved. Germline loops: CDR1 MNHNS, CDR2 SASEGT. V dropped 4 bases and J dropped 10 bases, with 14 bases sitting between them. CDR3 size: 14 residues. The CDR3 loop is CASSAEGVGSPLHF. The CDR3 nucleotides are TGTGCCAGCAGTGCGGAGGGAGTCGGCTCACCCCTCCACTTT.

The chain recombines TRBV20-1 with TRBJ2-7; D is unclear. CDR1 and CDR2 (germline): DFQATT, SNEGSKA (reference sequence). V shed 3 bases and J shed 3 bases, with 9 bases lying between them. The CDR3 contains 12 residues. In nucleotides, the CDR3 is TGCAGTGCTAGCCCTGGGTTCTACGAGCAGTACTTC. Its protein product is CSASPGFYEQYF.

This clonotype was seen a handful of times. A single base separates this from a much larger clone, so it may be a read error. The rearrangement links TRBV29-1 to TRBJ2-3; TRBD2 matches at 9 bases. CDR1 is SQVTM and CDR2 is ANQGSEA in the germline V gene. The CDR3 is 12 residues long. CDR3 DNA: TGCAGCGGCGGGGGGGGTACAGATAAGCAGTATTTT. Translated, it gives CSGGGGTDKQYF.

In its sample, this clonotype was seen many times. The chain employs TRBV10-3 and TRBJ1-1; D possibly corresponds to TRBD1 (6 bases). This CDR3 comprises 13 residues. Germline CDR1 reads ENHRY; CDR2 reads SYGVKD. V lost 6 bases to trimming and J lost 7 bases, with 15 bases between them. This CDR3 is CAIRRTGSGEAFF. For the CDR3, the DNA is TGTGCCATCAGACGTACAGGGTCTGGTGAAGCTTTCTTT.

This clonotype is termed medium-sized. V gene TRBV7-2 combines with J gene TRBJ2-5; D perhaps matches TRBD1 (7 bases). Trimming removed 5 bases at V and 5 bases at J, with 18 bases between. CDR1 is SGHTA and CDR2 is FQGNSA in the germline V gene. The CDR3 has 15 amino acids. The CDR3, as DNA: TGTGCCAGCAGCCCATTTGGACAGGCGGGGGAGACCCAGTACTTC. It yields the protein CASSPFGQAGETQYF.

This clonotype has a count of ten or more. V usage is TRBV6-2 or TRBV6-3 and J usage is TRBJ2-1, with D perhaps matching TRBD1 or TRBD2 (5 bases each). Germline CDR1 and CDR2: MNHEY and SVGEGT. The V end lost 7 bases, the J end lost 0 bases, and 16 bases lay between the germline ends. The CDR3 consists of 16 residues. The chain's CDR3 is CASISRGGSSYNEQFF. In DNA form, the CDR3 reads TGTGCCAGCATTTCCCGGGGCGGTAGCTCCTACAATGAGCAGTTCTTC.

This clonotype was counted many times. This chain joins TRBV7-9 and TRBJ2-7; 8 nucleotides align to TRBD2. The V gene's germline CDR1 is SEHNR and CDR2 FQNEAQ (reference sequence). The CDR3 loop spans 14 amino acids. Losses at the gene ends were 2 bases for V and 3 bases for J; bases not matched to a gene: 3. CDR3 region: CASSLSGLVYEQYF. DNA for the CDR3: TGTGCCAGCAGCTTATCGGGACTAGTCTACGAGCAGTACTTC.

This clonotype came up many times. This sequence joins TRBV5-5 and TRBJ2-7; 7 bases are a match to TRBD1. The J call may not be correct, given that the DNA end is closer to TRBJ2-5. The CDR3 consists of 16 residues. The germline V gene encodes CDR1 SGHKS and CDR2 YYEKEE (reference sequence). The DNA for the CDR3 is TGTGCCAGCAGCTTGGCCGTGGCAGGGGGAAGGGAGACCCAGTACTTC. Its protein product is CASSLAVAGGRETQYF.

This clonotype showed up just a few times. The rearrangement links TRBV20-1 to TRBJ1-6; 9 bases line up with TRBD1. The V and J ends lost 3 bases and 8 bases, in that order; junction bases with no gene match: 8. There are 15 residues in the CDR3. Per germline, CDR1 DFQATT and CDR2 SNEGSKA (reference sequence). The CDR3 DNA follows: TGCAGTGCTAGTGACAGGGGGACTTTTGATTCACCCCTCCACTTT. This sequence encodes CSASDRGTFDSPLHF.

A few counts support this clonotype. The J gene is TRBJ2-2, the V gene TRBV29-1; no reliable D call. The CDR3 runs 14 residues. V was cut by 6 bases and J by 4 bases, with 15 bases left in between. Germline CDR1 SQVTM, CDR2 ANQGSEA. CDR3 nucleotides: TGCAGCGTCAAGACGGCGGTCGGCACCGGGGAGCTGTTTTTT. Its protein product is CSVKTAVGTGELFF.

This chain uses TRBV6-6 with TRBJ2-4; 7 bases align to TRBD1. Germline-derived CDR1 and CDR2 are MNHNY and SVGAGI (reference sequence). This CDR3 comprises 16 residues. V shed 6 bases, J shed 4 bases, and the junction held 12 bases outside the gene matches. The CDR3 spells CASSLIQGFGKNIQYF. CDR3 coding DNA: TGTGCCAGCAGCTTAATACAGGGGTTCGGTAAAAACATTCAGTACTTC.

CDR3 in amino acids: CASSPPQRTGELFF. The CDR3 DNA reads as TGTGCCAGCAGTCCTCCCCAACGGACCGGGGAGCTGTTTTTT. The V and J genes are TRBV28 and TRBJ2-2; no clear D gene. Trimming removed 5 bases at V and 5 bases at J, with 12 bases between. The germline V gene encodes CDR1 MDHEN and CDR2 SYDVKM. This CDR3 contains 14 residues.

This clonotype was seen at least ten times. The V gene is TRBV5-6, the J gene TRBJ2-5; D is undetermined. The CDR3 runs 15 residues. The germline V gene encodes CDR1 SGHDT and CDR2 YYEEEE. V was clipped by 4 bases and J by 3 bases, with 16 bases between them. The CDR3 is CASSPPGITKETQYF. In DNA, the CDR3 is TGTGCCAGCAGCCCGCCGGGTATAACAAAAGAGACCCAGTACTTC.

CDR3 nucleotide sequence: TGTGCCAGCAGACGTGGACAGGGAGGTGGCTACACCTTC. It codes for CASRRGQGGGYTF. The chain recombines TRBV6-2 or TRBV6-3 with TRBJ1-2; 8 bases map to TRBD1. CDR3 length: 13 residues. After removal of 6 bases from V and 7 bases from J, the junction contained 7 bases not matched to a gene. Germline values: CDR1 MNHEY, CDR2 SVGEGT.

The chain uses TRBV5-1 and TRBJ2-7; 10 bases are shared with TRBD1. Trimming cost V 4 bases and J 6 bases; bases outside gene matches: 7. Germline loops: CDR1 SGHRS, CDR2 YFSETQ. The CDR3 is 14 residues long. The CDR3 protein is CASSPTGTGVEQYF. In DNA form, the CDR3 reads TGCGCCAGCAGCCCGACCGGGACAGGGGTCGAGCAGTACTTC. The whole variable domain, filled in from reference TRBV5-1 and TRBJ2-7, reads KAGVTQTPRYLIKTRGQQVTLSCSPISGHRSVSWYQQTPGQGLQFLFEYFSETQRNKGNFPGRFSGRQFSNSRSEMNVSTLELGDSALYLCASSPTGTGVEQYFGPGTRLTVT.

With respect to this clonotype: This clone may be a read error of a much larger clone one base away. The chain links TRBV12-5 to TRBJ2-7; possible D gene TRBD1, 6 bases. Germline-derived CDR1 and CDR2 are LGHNT and FRNRAP. The CDR3 covers 13 residues. With 7 bases removed from V and 7 bases from J, the gap between germline ends came to 17 bases. CDR3 nucleotides: TGTGCTAGTGCTAGTACAGGGAGCAATGAGCAGTACTTC. This translates into CASASTGSNEQYF.

This clonotype was seen many times. V and J are TRBV24-1 and TRBJ2-3; TRBD2 agrees at 12 bases. Per the germline V gene, CDR1 is KGHDR and CDR2 is SFDVKD. The CDR3 runs to 16 residues. The trim removed 5 bases at V and 6 bases at J, leaving 8 bases unmatched. CDR3 in amino acids: CATSVPSLAGGDTQYF. CDR3 in DNA: TGTGCCACCAGTGTTCCCTCACTAGCGGGGGGCGATACGCAGTATTTT.

This clonotype showed up many times. The rearrangement links TRBV5-1 to TRBJ2-7; D ambiguous. Trimming took 0 bases from V and 3 from J, leaving 7 bases between them. The CDR3 is 13 amino acids. Germline V gene sequence: CDR1 SGHRS, CDR2 YFSETQ. The CDR3 spells CASSLEVDYEQYF. The DNA for the CDR3 is TGCGCCAGCAGCTTGGAGGTGGACTACGAGCAGTACTTC.

This clonotype was counted ten times or more. CDR3 in DNA: TGTGCCACCAGCAGATCGACCTACGAGCAGTACTTC. This codes for CATSRSTYEQYF. This chain links TRBV15 with TRBJ2-7; D is uncertain. The CDR3 is 12 amino acids. V was pared by 2 bases and J by 2 bases, with 4 bases between. Germline lookup yields CDR1 LNHNV and CDR2 YYDKDF (reference sequence).

The chain employs TRBV19 and TRBJ2-1, with 7 bases identical to TRBD1. TRBJ2-7 explains the end of the DNA better; the J call may be wrong. The germline V gene has CDR1 LNHDA and CDR2 SQIVND (reference sequence). There are 12 residues in the CDR3. The CDR3 protein is CASSLGQQEQYF. The DNA for the CDR3 is TGTGCCAGTAGTCTGGGACAGCAGGAGCAGTACTTC.

Regarding this clonotype: Possible read error: a much larger clone is one base away. The chain couples TRBV20-1 to TRBJ1-2; 10 bases are a match to TRBD1. CDR3 size: 15 residues. Germline V gene data show CDR1 as DFQATT and CDR2 as SNEGSKA (reference sequence). As DNA, the CDR3 is TGCAGTGCTGGAGATCCGGGACAGGGGAACTATGGCTACACCTTC. Residues: CSAGDPGQGNYGYTF.

This clonotype was seen repeatedly, ten times or more. CDR3 nucleotide sequence: TGCAGTGCTAATGCGGGGGGGCAAACAGATACGCAGTATTTT. The encoded protein is CSANAGGQTDTQYF. This chain uses TRBV20-1 with TRBJ2-3; 9 positions agree with TRBD2. Germline V gives CDR1 DFQATT, CDR2 SNEGSKA (reference sequence). Trimming at V came to 4 bases and at J to 3 bases, leaving 5 bases not matched to a gene. This CDR3 is 14 amino acids long.

This clonotype was recorded many times. The chain uses TRBV5-1 and TRBJ2-1, with D possibly being TRBD2 (5 bases). The CDR3 is made up of 14 amino acids. CDR1 and CDR2 (germline): SGHRS, YFSETQ. V lost 0 bases, J lost 9 bases, and 13 bases lay in between. The CDR3 spells CASSLGTGSGEQFF. CDR3 in DNA: TGCGCCAGCAGCTTGGGGACGGGGAGCGGTGAGCAGTTCTTC.